This TCR beta chain was sequenced in a study of Graves' ophthalmopathy and Graves' hyperthyroidism. RNA transcripts were the template, and TCR beta CDR3 regions were amplified from them. Second-round multiplex PCR came after first-round RT-PCR with HTBI primers. TCRdb itself ran the multiplex PCR reads through MiXCR, one entry per CDR3 protein. The table includes 500,000 to 800,000 distinct CDR3 sequences, about two fifths detected once. Per the germline V gene, CDR1 is LNHNV and CDR2 is YYDKDF (reference sequence). The CDR3 sequence is 12 residues long. Specimen: peripheral blood. The receptor's source is an adult man with Graves' ophthalmopathy. This chain connects TRBV15 to TRBJ1-2; maybe TRBD1 (6 bases). CDR3 sequence reads: CATHTGFYGYTF. In DNA, the CDR3 is TGTGCTACCCACACAGGGTTTTATGGCTACACCTTC.